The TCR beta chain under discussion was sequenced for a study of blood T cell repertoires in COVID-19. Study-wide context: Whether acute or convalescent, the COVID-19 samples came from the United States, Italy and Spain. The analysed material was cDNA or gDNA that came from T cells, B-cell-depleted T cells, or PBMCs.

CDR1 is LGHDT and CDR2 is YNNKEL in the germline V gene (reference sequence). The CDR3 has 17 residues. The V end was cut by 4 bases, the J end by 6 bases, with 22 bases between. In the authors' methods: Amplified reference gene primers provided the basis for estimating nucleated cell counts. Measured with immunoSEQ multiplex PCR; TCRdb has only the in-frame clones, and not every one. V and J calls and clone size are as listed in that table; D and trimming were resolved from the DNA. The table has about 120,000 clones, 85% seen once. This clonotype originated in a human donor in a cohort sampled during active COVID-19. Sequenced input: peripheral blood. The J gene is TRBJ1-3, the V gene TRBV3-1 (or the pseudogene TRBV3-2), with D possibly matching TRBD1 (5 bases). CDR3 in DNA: TGTGCCAGCAGCCCTTTAAACGTTAGACAGCCACCAAACACCATATATTTT. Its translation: CASSPLNVRQPPNTIYF.